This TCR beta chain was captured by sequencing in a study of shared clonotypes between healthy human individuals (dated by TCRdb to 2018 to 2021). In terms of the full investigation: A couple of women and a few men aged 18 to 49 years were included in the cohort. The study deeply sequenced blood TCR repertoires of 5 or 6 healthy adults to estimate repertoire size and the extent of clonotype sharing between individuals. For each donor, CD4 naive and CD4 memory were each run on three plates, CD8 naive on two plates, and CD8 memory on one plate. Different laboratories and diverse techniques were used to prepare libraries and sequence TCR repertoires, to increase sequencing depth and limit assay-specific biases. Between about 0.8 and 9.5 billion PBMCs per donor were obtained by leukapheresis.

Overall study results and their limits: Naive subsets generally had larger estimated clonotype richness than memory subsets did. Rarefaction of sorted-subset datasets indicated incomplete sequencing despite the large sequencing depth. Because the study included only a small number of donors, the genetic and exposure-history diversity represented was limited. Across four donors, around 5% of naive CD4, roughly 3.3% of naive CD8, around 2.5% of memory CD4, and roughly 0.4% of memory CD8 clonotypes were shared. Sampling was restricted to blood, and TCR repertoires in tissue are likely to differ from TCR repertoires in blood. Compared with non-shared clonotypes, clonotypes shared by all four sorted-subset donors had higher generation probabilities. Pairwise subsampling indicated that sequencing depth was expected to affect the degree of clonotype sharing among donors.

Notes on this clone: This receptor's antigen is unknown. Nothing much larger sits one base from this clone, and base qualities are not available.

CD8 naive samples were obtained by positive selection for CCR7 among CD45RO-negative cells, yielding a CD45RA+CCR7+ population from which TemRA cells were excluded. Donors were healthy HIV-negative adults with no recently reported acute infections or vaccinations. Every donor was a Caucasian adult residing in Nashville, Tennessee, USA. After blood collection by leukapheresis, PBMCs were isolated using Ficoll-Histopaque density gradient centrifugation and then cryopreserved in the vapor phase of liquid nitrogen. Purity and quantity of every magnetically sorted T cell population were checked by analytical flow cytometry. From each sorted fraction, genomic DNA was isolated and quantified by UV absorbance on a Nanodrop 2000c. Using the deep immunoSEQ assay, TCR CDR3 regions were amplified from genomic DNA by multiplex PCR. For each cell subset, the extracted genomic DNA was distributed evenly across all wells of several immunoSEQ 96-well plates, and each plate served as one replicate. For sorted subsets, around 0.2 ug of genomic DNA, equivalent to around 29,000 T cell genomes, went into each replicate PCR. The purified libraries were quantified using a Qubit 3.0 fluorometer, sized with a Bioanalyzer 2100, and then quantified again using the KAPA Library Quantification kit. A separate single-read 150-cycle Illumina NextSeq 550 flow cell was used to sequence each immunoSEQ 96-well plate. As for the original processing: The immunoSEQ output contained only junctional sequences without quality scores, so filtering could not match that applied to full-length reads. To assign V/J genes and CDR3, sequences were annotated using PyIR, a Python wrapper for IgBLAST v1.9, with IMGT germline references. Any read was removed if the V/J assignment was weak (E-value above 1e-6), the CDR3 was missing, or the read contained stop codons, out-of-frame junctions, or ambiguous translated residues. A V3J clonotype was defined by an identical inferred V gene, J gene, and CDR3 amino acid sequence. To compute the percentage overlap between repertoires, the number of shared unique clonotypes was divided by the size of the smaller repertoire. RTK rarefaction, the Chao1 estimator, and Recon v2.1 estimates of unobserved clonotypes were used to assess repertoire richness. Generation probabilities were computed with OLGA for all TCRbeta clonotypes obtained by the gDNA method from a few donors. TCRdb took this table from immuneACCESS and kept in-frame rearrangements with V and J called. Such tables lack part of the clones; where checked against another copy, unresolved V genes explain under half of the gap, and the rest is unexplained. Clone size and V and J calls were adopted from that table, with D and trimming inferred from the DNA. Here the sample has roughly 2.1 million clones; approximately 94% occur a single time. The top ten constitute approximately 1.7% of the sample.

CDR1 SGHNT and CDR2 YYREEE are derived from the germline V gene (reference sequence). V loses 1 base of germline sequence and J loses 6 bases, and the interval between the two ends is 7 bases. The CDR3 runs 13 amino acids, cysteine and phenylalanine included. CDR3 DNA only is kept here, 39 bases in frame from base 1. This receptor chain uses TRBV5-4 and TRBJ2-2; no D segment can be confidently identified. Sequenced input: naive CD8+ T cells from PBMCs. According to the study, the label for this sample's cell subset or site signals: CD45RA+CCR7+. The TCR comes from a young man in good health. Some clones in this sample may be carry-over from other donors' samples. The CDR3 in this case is CASSLSRSGELFF. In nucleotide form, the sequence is TGTGCCAGCAGCTTGTCACGATCCGGGGAGCTGTTTTTT.